This is a list of T cell receptor beta chains from one sample in a study of human T cells and chemical hapten exposure. TCRdb reprocessed the RACE reads with MiXCR, giving one entry per CDR3 protein. The data hold under 95,000 distinct CDR3 sequences, with 8.5% to 9% observed a single time. The sample in question was whole blood, obtained in connection with sensitization to the hapten diphenylcyclopropenone (DPC). The receptors come from a man aged 40-49 years with alopecia areata. Some clones in this sample may be carry-over from other donors' samples. CDR3s include the opening cysteine and the closing phenylalanine or tryptophan. The D gene is left open where the match is weak. A clone size is listed for some rows: how often the clone was seen (once, few, many), or a class if it is expanded.

>.|TRBV4-1|few|TRBJ2-3
CASSQDSNTQYF
TGCGCCAGCAGCCAAGATAGCAATACGCAGTATTTT
>.|TRBV6-1|.|TRBJ1-5
CASSEGLLNQPQHF
TGTGCCAGCAGTGAAGGACTGCTTAATCAGCCCCAGCATTTT
>TRBD1|TRBV5-1|many|TRBJ1-1
CASSFGQGRTEAFF
TGCGCCAGCAGCTTCGGACAGGGAAGGACTGAAGCTTTCTTT
>.|TRBV9|many|TRBJ1-3
CASTLDGSGNTIYF
TGTGCCAGCACTCTGGACGGATCTGGAAACACCATATATTTT
>.|TRBV7-2|many|TRBJ2-3
CASSLQTSTDTQYF
TGTGCCAGCAGCCTTCAGACGAGCACAGATACGCAGTATTTT
>.|TRBV7-2|few|TRBJ2-3
CASSRDFSGTDTQYF
TGTGCCAGCAGCCGGGACTTCTCGGGCACAGATACGCAGTATTTT
>.|TRBV10-3|.|TRBJ1-1
CAIRVLTENTEAFF
TGTGCCATCAGGGTCTTGACGGAGAACACTGAAGCTTTCTTT
>TRBD1|TRBV30|many|TRBJ1-1
CAWTTGANTEAFF
TGTGCCTGGACCACAGGGGCGAACACTGAAGCTTTCTTT
>.|TRBV5-1|many|TRBJ1-1
CASSLAGGRTEAFF
TGCGCCAGCAGCTTGGCTGGGGGGAGGACTGAAGCTTTCTTT
>TRBD1|TRBV12-3/TRBV12-4|few|TRBJ1-5
CASSLGDRGRSNQPQHF
TGTGCCAGCAGTTTAGGCGACAGGGGACGGAGCAATCAGCCCCAGCATTTT
>TRBD1|TRBV2|.|TRBJ1-1
CASRLRDRGYTEAFF
TGTGCCAGCAGGCTCCGGGACAGGGGGTACACTGAAGCTTTCTTT
>.|TRBV29-1|many|TRBJ1-2
CSGGRSDGYTF
TGCAGCGGGGGACGTTCGGATGGCTACACCTTC
>TRBD2|TRBV12-3/TRBV12-4|.|TRBJ2-5
CASSPGLDRETQYF
TGTGCCAGCAGCCCGGGACTAGATAGGGAGACCCAGTACTTC
>.|TRBV20-1|few|TRBJ1-5
CSAKTDYSNQPQHF
TGCAGTGCCAAGACGGATTATAGCAATCAGCCCCAGCATTTT
>TRBD1|TRBV29-1|medium-sized|TRBJ2-7
CSVLRGTYEQYF
TGCAGCGTTCTCAGGGGGACCTACGAGCAGTACTTC
>TRBD1|TRBV27|few|TRBJ1-2
CASSLQGARGYGYTF
TGTGCCAGCAGTTTACAGGGGGCTAGGGGCTATGGCTACACCTTC
>.|TRBV20-1|many|TRBJ2-7
CSASAGRWGYEQYF
TGCAGTGCTAGCGCGGGGAGGTGGGGATACGAGCAGTACTTC
>.|TRBV5-1|.|TRBJ2-3
CASSGESTDTQYF
TGCGCCAGCAGCGGGGAGAGCACAGATACGCAGTATTTT
>.|TRBV15|.|TRBJ2-1
CATSRPPNSNEQFF
TGTGCCACCAGCAGGCCCCCAAACAGTAATGAGCAGTTCTTC
>.|TRBV12-3/TRBV12-4|.|TRBJ1-1
CASGPLTANTEAFF
TGTGCCAGCGGCCCTCTGACTGCGAACACTGAAGCTTTCTTT